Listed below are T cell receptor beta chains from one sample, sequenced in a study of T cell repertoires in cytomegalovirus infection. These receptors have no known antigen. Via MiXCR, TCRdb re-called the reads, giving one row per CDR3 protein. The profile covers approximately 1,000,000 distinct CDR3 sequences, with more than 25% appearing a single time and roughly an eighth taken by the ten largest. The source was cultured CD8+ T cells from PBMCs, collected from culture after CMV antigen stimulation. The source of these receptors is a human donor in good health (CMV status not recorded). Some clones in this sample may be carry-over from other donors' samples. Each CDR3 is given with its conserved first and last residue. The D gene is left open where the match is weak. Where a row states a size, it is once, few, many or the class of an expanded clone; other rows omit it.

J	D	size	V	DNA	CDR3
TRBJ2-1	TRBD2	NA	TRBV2	TGTGCCTTTGTCGACCAGCGGGGGGGTAGGAATGAGCAGTTCTTC	CAFVDQRGGRNEQFF
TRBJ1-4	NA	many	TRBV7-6	TGTGCCAGCAGTCCCGACCCAGTGGGGGATAATGAAAAACTGTTTTTT	CASSPDPVGDNEKLFF
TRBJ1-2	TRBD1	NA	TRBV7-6	TGTGCCAGCAACCCCAAAATCGGGGTTAGACAGGGCCCCTATTATGGCTACACCTTC	CASNPKIGVRQGPYYGYTF
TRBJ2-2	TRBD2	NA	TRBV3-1	TGTGCCAGCAGCCCGTATTGGGGGGGGACGACGAACACCGGGGAGCTGTTTTTT	CASSPYWGGTTNTGELFF
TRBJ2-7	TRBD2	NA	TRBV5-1	TGCGCCAGCAGCTTGGCCGTCGGGGGGGGCAGCGACGAGCAGTACTTC	CASSLAVGGGSDEQYF
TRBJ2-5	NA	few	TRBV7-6	TGTGCCAGCAGCCCTGGCCGGGGGTCCCAAGAGACCCAGTACTTC	CASSPGRGSQETQYF
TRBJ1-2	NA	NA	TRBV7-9	TGTGCCAGCAGTATGGGGAACTATGGCTACACCTTC	CASSMGNYGYTF
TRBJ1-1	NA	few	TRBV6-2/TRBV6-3	TGTGCCAGCAGTTACGTAGAAGCTTTCTTT	CASSYVEAFF
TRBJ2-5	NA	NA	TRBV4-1	TGCGCCAGCAGCCACCCCTGGGGAGGTCTCGACCAAGAGACCCAGTACTTC	CASSHPWGGLDQETQYF
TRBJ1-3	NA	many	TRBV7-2	TGTGCCAGCAGCTTGGCCGTCTTTAGGGGATCTGGAAACACCATATATTTT	CASSLAVFRGSGNTIYF
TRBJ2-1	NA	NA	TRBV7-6	TGTGCTAGCAGCTTGTACGGGGGACGTGAGCAGTTCTTC	CASSLYGGREQFF
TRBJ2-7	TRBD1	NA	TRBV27	TGTGCCAGCAGTACGGACAGGGGAACCTACGAGCAGTACTTC	CASSTDRGTYEQYF
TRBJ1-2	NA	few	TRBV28	TGTGCCAGTAGTTTACCAGACAGTCGTGAGGGCTACACCTTC	CASSLPDSREGYTF
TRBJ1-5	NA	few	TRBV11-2	TGTGCCAGCAGCTTAGGCCCCTCAGGGGCGCGCAATCAGCCCCAGCATTTT	CASSLGPSGARNQPQHF
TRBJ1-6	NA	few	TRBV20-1	TGCAGTGCTAGAGAGGGGAGACCCCTCCACTTT	CSAREGRPLHF
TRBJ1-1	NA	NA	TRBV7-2	TGTGCCAGCAGCTTCTTTGTGAACACTGAAGCTTTCTTT	CASSFFVNTEAFF
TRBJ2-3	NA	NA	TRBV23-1	TGCGCCAGCAGTCTTAACTCGACGGACTCATATACGCAGTATTTT	CASSLNSTDSYTQYF
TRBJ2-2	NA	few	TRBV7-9	TGTGCCAGCAGTCCAGTTACATTAAACACCGGGGAGCTGTTTTTT	CASSPVTLNTGELFF
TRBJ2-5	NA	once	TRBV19	TGTGCCACCCGGACAGCGAGCCAAGAGACCCAGTACTTC	CATRTASQETQYF
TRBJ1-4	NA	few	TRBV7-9	TGTGCCAGCAGCCCCCCGCGTGGCACCTCAACTAATGAAAAACTGTTTTTT	CASSPPRGTSTNEKLFF
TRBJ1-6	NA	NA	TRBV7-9	TGTGCCAGCAGTGGCAGGGCTAATTCACCCCTCCACTTT	CASSGRANSPLHF
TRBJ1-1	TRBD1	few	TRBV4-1	TGCGCCAGCAGCCAAATGACAGGGGTGACGAACACTGAAGCTTTCTTT	CASSQMTGVTNTEAFF
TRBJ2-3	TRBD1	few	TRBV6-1	TGTGCCAGCAGTCTGACAGGGGGCCTGGGAGATACGCAGTATTTT	CASSLTGGLGDTQYF
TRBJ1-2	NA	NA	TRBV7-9	TGTGCCAGCAGCAACATGGGGTCAGAGAACTATGGCTACACCTTC	CASSNMGSENYGYTF
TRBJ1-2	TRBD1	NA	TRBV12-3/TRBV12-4	TGTGCCAGCACCTCTTCCGACAGGGGGTCGGGCTACACCTTC	CASTSSDRGSGYTF
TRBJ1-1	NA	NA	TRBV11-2	TGTGCCAGCAGCTTAGATCTGGGGGGAGTTTACCTTTTAAACACTGAAGCTTTCTTT	CASSLDLGGVYLLNTEAFF
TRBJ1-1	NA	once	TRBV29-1	TGCAGCGTTATCTCGAGAGACGGCACTGAAGCTTTCTTT	CSVISRDGTEAFF
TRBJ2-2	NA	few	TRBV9	TGTGCCAGCAGCGTATTCGTCAGGGCAAACACCGGGGAGCTGTTTTTT	CASSVFVRANTGELFF
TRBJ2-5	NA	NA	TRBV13	TGTGCCAGCAGCTTGTCTGAACAGCAAGAGACCCAGTACTTC	CASSLSEQQETQYF
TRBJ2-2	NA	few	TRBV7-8	TGTGCCAGCATCGAAACCGGGGAGCTGTTTTTT	CASIETGELFF
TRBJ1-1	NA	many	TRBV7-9	TGTGCCAGCAGACAATCTGGGGGAGAAGCTTTCTTT	CASRQSGGEAFF
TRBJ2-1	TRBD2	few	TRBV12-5	TGTGCTAGTGGTTTCCGGACTAGCGGGGGGGCTGAAAATGAGCAGTTCTTC	CASGFRTSGGAENEQFF
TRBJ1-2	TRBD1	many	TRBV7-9	TGTGCCAGCAGCTTCCGACAGGGGGCTAACTATGGCTACACCTTC	CASSFRQGANYGYTF
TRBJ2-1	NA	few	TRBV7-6	TGTGCCAGCAGCTCCATCCCCCTGGTGCAGTTCTTC	CASSSIPLVQFF
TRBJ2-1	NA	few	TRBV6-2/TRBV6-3	TGTGCCAGCAGTTACCAGCAAGTAAGGGGTTATTCCTACAATGAGCAGTTCTTC	CASSYQQVRGYSYNEQFF
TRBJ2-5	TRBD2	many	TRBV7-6	TGTGCCAGCAGCTTTCGGACTAGCGGGGGTTCAGGGGAGACCCAGTACTTC	CASSFRTSGGSGETQYF
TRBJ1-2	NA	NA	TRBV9	TGTGCCAGCAGCCGGGTGGGCTACACCTTC	CASSRVGYTF
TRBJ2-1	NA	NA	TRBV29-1	TGCAGCGTTAGGTGGCGGGGATCCTACAATGAGCAGTTCTTC	CSVRWRGSYNEQFF
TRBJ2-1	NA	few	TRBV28	TGTGCCAGCAGTCCACCTTACCTCCAGGGGAGCTCCTACAATGAGCAGTTCTTC	CASSPPYLQGSSYNEQFF
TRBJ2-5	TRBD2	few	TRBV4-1	TGCGCCAGCAGAGGGTGGGAGGGGCTCGCGGGGGAGACCCAGTACTTC	CASRGWEGLAGETQYF
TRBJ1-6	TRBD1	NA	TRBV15	TGTGCCACCAGCAGAGGGGACAGCCCCGTGCATGGGAATTCACCCCTCCACTTT	CATSRGDSPVHGNSPLHF
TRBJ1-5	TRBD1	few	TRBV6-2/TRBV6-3	TGTGCCAGCAGTTACTCACGGGACAGTCGTTGGAACAATCAGCCCCAGCATTTT	CASSYSRDSRWNNQPQHF
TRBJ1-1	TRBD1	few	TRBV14	TGTGCCAGCAGCCAAGATGTGACGACAGGGGGGAGCCTGAACACTGAAGCTTTCTTT	CASSQDVTTGGSLNTEAFF
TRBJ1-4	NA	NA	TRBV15	TGTGCCACCAGCGATACCCGGCAGCTCAATGAAAAACTGTTTTTT	CATSDTRQLNEKLFF
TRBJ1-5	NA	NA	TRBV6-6	TGTGCCAGCACTGGGACGGACTATCAGCCCCAACATTTT	CASTGTDYQPQHF
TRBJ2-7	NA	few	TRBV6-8	TGTGCCAGCAGTTATCTAGGACAGTACGAGCAGTACTTC	CASSYLGQYEQYF
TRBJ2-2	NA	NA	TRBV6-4	TGTGCCAGCAGTCCAGGGCCGATCGGGGAGCTGTTTTTT	CASSPGPIGELFF
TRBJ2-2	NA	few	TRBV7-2	TGTGCCAGCAGCTTAAGACAGATCCTGAACACCGGGGAGCTGTTTTTT	CASSLRQILNTGELFF
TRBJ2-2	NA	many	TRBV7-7	TGTGCTAGCAGCTTAGATTCGAACACCGGGGAGCTGTTTTTT	CASSLDSNTGELFF
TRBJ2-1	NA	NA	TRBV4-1	TGCGTCAGCAGCCAAGGGGACGAGCAGTTCTTC	CVSSQGDEQFF
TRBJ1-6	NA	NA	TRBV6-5	TGTGCCAGCAGTCCCGCCTTATTCGACAGAGGACTAGTCTCACCCCTCCACTTT	CASSPALFDRGLVSPLHF
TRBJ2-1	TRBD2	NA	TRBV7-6	TGTGCCAGCAGCTTAAAACTAGCGGGGTTAAACAATGAGCAGTTCTTC	CASSLKLAGLNNEQFF
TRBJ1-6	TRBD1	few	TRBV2	TGTGCCAAGTGGGACAGGGGTTATAATTCACCCCTCCACTTT	CAKWDRGYNSPLHF
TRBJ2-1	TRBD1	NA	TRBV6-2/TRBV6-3	TGTGCCAGCAGTTACTCCCGGGACAGGGCGTTCTTC	CASSYSRDRAFF